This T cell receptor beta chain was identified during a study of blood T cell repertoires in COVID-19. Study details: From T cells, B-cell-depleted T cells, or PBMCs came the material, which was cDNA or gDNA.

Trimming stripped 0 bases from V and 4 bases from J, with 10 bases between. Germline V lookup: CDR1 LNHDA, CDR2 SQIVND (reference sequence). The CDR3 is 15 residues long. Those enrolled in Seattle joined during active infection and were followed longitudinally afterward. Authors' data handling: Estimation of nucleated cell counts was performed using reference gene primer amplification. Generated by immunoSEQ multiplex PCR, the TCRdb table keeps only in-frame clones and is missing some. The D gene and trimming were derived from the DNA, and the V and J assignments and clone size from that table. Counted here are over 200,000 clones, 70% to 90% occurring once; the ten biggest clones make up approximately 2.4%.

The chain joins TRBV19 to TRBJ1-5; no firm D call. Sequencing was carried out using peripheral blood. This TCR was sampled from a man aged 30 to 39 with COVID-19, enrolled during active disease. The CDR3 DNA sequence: TGTGCCAGTAGTATAGATTTGGCAGTAAATCAGCCCCAGCATTTT. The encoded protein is CASSIDLAVNQPQHF.